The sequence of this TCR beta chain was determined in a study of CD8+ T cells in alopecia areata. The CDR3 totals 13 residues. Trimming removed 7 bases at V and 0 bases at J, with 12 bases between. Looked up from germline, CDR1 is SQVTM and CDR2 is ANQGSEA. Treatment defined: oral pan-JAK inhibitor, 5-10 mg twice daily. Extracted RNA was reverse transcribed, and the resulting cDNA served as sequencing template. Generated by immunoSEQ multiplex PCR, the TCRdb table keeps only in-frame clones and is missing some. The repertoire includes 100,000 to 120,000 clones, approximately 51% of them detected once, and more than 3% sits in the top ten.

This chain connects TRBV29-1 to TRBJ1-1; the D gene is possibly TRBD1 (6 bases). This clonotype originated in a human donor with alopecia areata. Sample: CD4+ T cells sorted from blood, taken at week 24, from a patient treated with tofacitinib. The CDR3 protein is CSATTGMNTEAFF. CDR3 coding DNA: TGCAGCGCTACAACAGGGATGAACACTGAAGCTTTCTTT.